The TCR beta chain under discussion was sequenced for a study of T-cell reconstitution after alpha-beta-depleted transplantation in children (dated by TCRdb to 2015 to 2016). In terms of the full investigation: Using TCR repertoire profiling, the study followed T-cell immune reconstitution in a quantitative way in children after TCRalphabeta/CD19-depleted allogeneic hematopoietic cell transplantation. Overall results and qualifications from the work: The apparently early alphabetaT-cell count recovery about two months after transplant was reportedly dependent on only several hundred rapidly expanded clones derived from non-depleted graft cells. In some patients, the high TCRbeta diversity seen at day 60 was put down to recipient T cells and intrathymic progenitors that had survived conditioning. Hyperexpanded clone frequencies declined over subsequent months; after one year, T-cell counts and TCRbeta diversity were mostly attributed to newly produced T cells.

This clonotype was counted many times. Its antigen is still unknown. Base qualities are not provided; no much larger clone lies one nucleotide away. The germline V gene provides CDR1 SGHRS and CDR2 YFSETQ. The CDR3 measures 14 amino acids from cysteine to phenylalanine. Just CDR3 DNA is preserved here, 42 bases in frame from base 1. V is cut by 0 bases and J by 4 bases, and the space between the germline ends is 7 bases. The library was produced with PCR. The sequencer was an Illumina HiSeq 2500. TCR libraries were prepared with molecular barcoding, using unique molecular identifiers to normalize TCRbeta repertoire quantification. The public reads were reanalyzed by TCRdb: fastp trimming at Q25, MiXCR alignment, in-frame beta chains only. Entries that share a CDR3 protein sequence are merged under the most common genes and DNA. The table for this sample lists just over 200,000 distinct CDR3 sequences; roughly 9.1% of them were counted only once. The leading ten clones occupy roughly 35% of the sample.

According to the study, the label for this sample's treatment or condition signals: allogeneic hematopoietic cell transplantation with graft depleted of TCRalphabeta T cells and CD19 B cells. The children who served as transplant recipients had been given grafts of TCRalphabeta/CD19-depleted allogeneic hematopoietic cells. The receptor chain draws on TRBV5-1 and TRBJ2-2; no D gene can be assigned with confidence. The input for sequencing was PBMCs, mostly from graft donor cells, taken 360 days after TCRalphabeta/CD19-depleted stem cell transplant. The sequence was collected from a male patient aged 2 to 10 who had a stem cell transplant for acute myeloid leukemia, so the T cells may come from the graft donor. The sequenced DNA: TGCGCCAGCAGCTTGGGCAGGCCCACCGGGGAGCTGTTTTTT. Its protein is CASSLGRPTGELFF.